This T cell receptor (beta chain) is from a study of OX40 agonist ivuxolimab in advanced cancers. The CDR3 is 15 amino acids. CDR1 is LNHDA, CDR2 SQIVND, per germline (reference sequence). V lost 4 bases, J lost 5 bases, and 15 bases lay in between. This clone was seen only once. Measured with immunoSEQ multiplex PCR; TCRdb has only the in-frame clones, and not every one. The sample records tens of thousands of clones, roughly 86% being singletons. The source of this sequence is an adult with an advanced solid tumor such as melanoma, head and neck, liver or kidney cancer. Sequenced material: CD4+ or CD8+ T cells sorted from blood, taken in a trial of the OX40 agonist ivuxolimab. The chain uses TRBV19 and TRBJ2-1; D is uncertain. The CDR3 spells CASSKNRIPHNEQFF. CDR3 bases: TGTGCCAGTAGTAAGAACAGAATCCCCCACAATGAGCAGTTCTTC.